The 27 T cell receptor beta chains reported below all come from one sample, sequenced in a study of cytomegalovirus exposure and HLA in healthy donors (TCRdb year 2017). Library method: the immunoSEQ multiplex PCR assay. For the multiplex PCR, a mixture combining 60 forward primers for TCR Vbeta segments and 13 reverse primers for TCR Jbeta segments was used. TCRdb limited this immuneACCESS table to in-frame rearrangements with V and J called. A share of clones is missing; checked studies link under half to unresolved V genes, and the rest is unexplained. The sample table shows about 120,000 clones, and 75% to 85% are seen once. The ten biggest clones cover 2.5% of the sample. The sample comprised PBMCs. These receptors were collected from a man younger than 45 in good health and CMV-seronegative.

This clone was detected a few times. V usage is TRBV4-3 and J usage is TRBJ2-1, with TRBD2 matching 10 bases. The CDR3 consists of 15 residues. Trimming at V came to 4 bases and at J to 8 bases, leaving 8 bases not matched to a gene. Looked up from germline, CDR1 is LGHNA and CDR2 is YSLEER. In nucleotides, the CDR3 is TGCGCCAGCAGCCCAAGGGCTAGCGGGAGCGATGAGCAGTTCTTC. Translated, it gives CASSPRASGSDEQFF.

This rearrangement joins TRBV19 to TRBJ2-7; a weak D match, TRBD2 (6 bases). Trimming took off 1 base at V and 5 bases at J, with 15 bases between the two ends. CDR1 and CDR2 from the germline V gene are LNHDA and SQIVND (reference sequence). This CDR3 spans 15 amino acids. The CDR3 nucleotides are TGTGCCAGTAGTATAGGGTCCAGGGAGGTGAACGAGCAGTACTTC. This sequence encodes CASSIGSREVNEQYF.

This clone has more than one count but fewer than ten. The chain carries TRBV5-6 and TRBJ1-4; D not resolved. This CDR3 region has 14 residues. V lost 4 bases to trimming and J lost 3 bases, with 10 bases between them. Germline V gives CDR1 SGHDT, CDR2 YYEEEE. The CDR3, as DNA: TGTGCCAGCAGCCGAGGGTTACCTAATGAAAAACTGTTTTTT. Encoded protein: CASSRGLPNEKLFF.

The V gene is TRBV9, the J gene TRBJ2-3; possibly TRBD2 for D (5 bases). The CDR3 extends over 16 amino acids. V lost 0 bases and J 6 bases, leaving 17 bases between the germline ends. Germline CDR1 SGDLS, CDR2 YYNGEE. The CDR3 sequence: CASSVGAGGLVDTQYF. For the CDR3, the DNA is TGTGCCAGCAGCGTAGGAGCCGGAGGATTGGTGGATACGCAGTATTTT.

This chain uses TRBV18 with TRBJ1-1, with a tentative D call TRBD1 (5 bases). The germline CDR1 and CDR2 sequences are KGHSH and LQKENI. V lost 1 base to trimming and J lost 3 bases, with 12 bases between them. The CDR3 consists of 15 residues. The CDR3 nucleotides are TGTGCCAGCTCACCACTGACAGCTGACTACACTGAAGCTTTCTTT. This translates into CASSPLTADYTEAFF.

The table lists this clone with a few counts. In nucleotides, the CDR3 is TGCGCCAGCAGCCGGGACAGTTCCACTGAAGCTTTCTTT. Translation gives CASSRDSSTEAFF. This chain links TRBV4-1 with TRBJ1-1; the match to TRBD1 covers 7 bases. Germline CDR1 reads MGHRA; CDR2 reads YSYEKL. V gave up 4 bases and J gave up 4 bases; unmatched junction bases: 3. This CDR3 is 13 amino acids long.

V usage is TRBV29-1 and J usage is TRBJ2-1, with 7 bases fitting TRBD2. CDR3 length: 19 residues. Germline V lookup: CDR1 SQVTM, CDR2 ANQGSEA. With 6 bases clipped from V and 6 bases from J, the junction kept 26 bases outside the gene matches. The CDR3 nucleotides are TGCAGCGTCCCTGAAATGGGAGGGGTCCGGGTCCTACCCGGCAATGAGCAGTTCTTC. Translated, it gives CSVPEMGGVRVLPGNEQFF.

The chain employs TRBV10-1 and TRBJ2-7; TRBD1 agrees at 8 bases. This CDR3 has 13 residues. CDR1 and CDR2 from the germline V gene are WNHNN and SYGVQD (reference sequence). The J segment lost 0 bases and the V segment lost 5 bases, leaving 0 bases of the junction unmatched. CDR3 sequence reads: CASSQGASYEQYF. The CDR3 nucleotides are TGCGCCAGCAGTCAGGGGGCCTCCTACGAGCAGTACTTC.

The rearrangement links TRBV10-3 to TRBJ2-1; TRBD2 matches at 11 bases. Trimming took 4 bases from V and 4 from J; bases not matched to a gene: 18. The V gene's germline CDR1 is ENHRY and CDR2 SYGVKD. This CDR3 spans 20 amino acids. CDR3 sequence: CAISGLASGRTTRTYNEQFF. CDR3 in DNA: TGTGCCATCAGTGGATTGGCTAGCGGGAGGACTACTCGGACGTACAATGAGCAGTTCTTC.

The V gene is TRBV19, the J gene TRBJ2-7, with TRBD1 matching over 8 bases. The V gene end was trimmed by 4 bases and the J gene end by 2 bases; junction bases not matched to a gene: 7. This CDR3 is 15 amino acids long. Germline values: CDR1 LNHDA, CDR2 SQIVND (reference sequence). CDR3 residues: CASSKPGQDAYEQYF. CDR3 nucleotide sequence: TGTGCCAGTAGTAAACCGGGACAGGACGCCTACGAGCAGTACTTC. The entire variable domain, with the rest obtained from reference TRBV19 and TRBJ2-7, is as follows: DGGITQSPKYLFRKEGQNVTLSCEQNLNHDAMYWYRQDPGQGLRLIYYSQIVNDFQKGDIAEGYSVSREKKESFPLTVTSAQKNPTAFYLCASSKPGQDAYEQYFGPGTRLTVT.

The chain employs TRBV4-1 and TRBJ2-3, with 10 bases fitting TRBD1. Losses at the gene ends were 4 bases for V and 4 bases for J; bases not matched to a gene: 14. Germline values: CDR1 MGHRA, CDR2 YSYEKL. The CDR3 consists of 18 residues. Here the CDR3 DNA reads TGCGCCAGCAGCCCCTTTGGCCCGGGACAGGGGTACGCAGATACGCAGTATTTT. This codes for CASSPFGPGQGYADTQYF.

With respect to this clone: Its ends do not fully match the called genes, so a read error is possible. The V gene is TRBV5-1, the J gene TRBJ2-1; TRBD2 aligns across 9 bases. Germline assignment: CDR1 SGHRS and CDR2 YFSETQ. The CDR3 has 14 amino acids. The CDR3 sequence is CASRPGTSYDEQFF. CDR3 coding DNA: TGCGCCAGCAGACCCGGGACTAGCTACGATGAGCAGTTCTTC.

V gene TRBV28 combines with J gene TRBJ2-7; TRBD1 matches 8 bases. The V gene's germline CDR1 is MDHEN and CDR2 SYDVKM. The CDR3 sequence is 14 residues long. Trimming cost V 3 bases and J 2 bases; bases outside gene matches: 3. As DNA, the CDR3 is TGTGCCAGCAGTTTGTCACAGGGGGCCTACGAGCAGTACTTC. It is translated as CASSLSQGAYEQYF.

The rearrangement links TRBV19 to TRBJ2-7, with TRBD1 identical over 7 bases. CDR3 length: 14 amino acids. V gave up 5 bases and J gave up 1 base; unmatched junction bases: 5. The germline gives CDR1 LNHDA, CDR2 SQIVND (reference sequence). The CDR3 region has the DNA TGTGCCAGTAGTTTCGACAGGGAGTCCTACGAGCAGTACTTC. It encodes CASSFDRESYEQYF.

CDR3 bases: TGTGCCAGCGGGACTAGCGGAGTATCCTACGAGCAGTACTTC. It translates to CASGTSGVSYEQYF. The chain recombines TRBV2 with TRBJ2-7, with 11 nucleotides matching TRBD2. V trimming: 8 bases; J trimming: 1 base; junction bases outside the gene matches: 4. CDR1 is SNHLY, CDR2 FYNNEI, per germline. The CDR3 totals 14 residues.

This sequence joins TRBV6-5 and TRBJ2-7; D is ambiguous. The CDR3 consists of 14 residues. The V end was cut by 6 bases, the J end by 0 bases, with 12 bases between. CDR1 is MNHEY, CDR2 SVGAGI, per germline. As DNA, the CDR3 is TGTGCCAGCAGCCCCCGGCCTAGCTCCTACGAGCAGTACTTC. It translates to CASSPRPSSYEQYF.

The chain employs TRBV10-3 and TRBJ1-2; D may be TRBD1 (6 bases). The CDR3 has 14 amino acids. The V and J ends lost 7 bases and 1 base respectively, with 13 bases between them. The germline V gene encodes CDR1 ENHRY and CDR2 SYGVKD. The CDR3 reads CAIKELDSNYGYTF. DNA for the CDR3: TGTGCCATCAAAGAGTTGGACAGTAACTATGGCTACACCTTC.

This clone was counted between two and nine times. The CDR3 nucleotides are TGTGCCAGCAGTGTTCTTCCGGGACAGGGCGGCGAGCAGTACTTC. It is translated as CASSVLPGQGGEQYF. This chain uses TRBV27 with TRBJ2-7; 9 nucleotides match TRBD1. CDR1 MNHEY and CDR2 SMNVEV come from the germline V gene (reference sequence). The CDR3 sequence is 15 residues long. Unmatched junction bases numbered 11, after V lost 5 bases and J lost 6 bases.

The V and J genes are TRBV29-1 and TRBJ2-7, with D perhaps matching TRBD1 (9 bases). The CDR3 totals 15 residues. Trimming cost V 7 bases and J 2 bases, with 21 bases left between them. Germline loops: CDR1 SQVTM, CDR2 ANQGSEA. CDR3 DNA sequence: TGCAGCGCCCGGGGGGGGACAGGGCCCACCTACGAGCAGTACTTC. This translates into CSARGGTGPTYEQYF.

The genes are TRBV18 and TRBJ1-3; the D gene is possibly TRBD1 (5 bases). CDR3 size: 15 residues. Trimming left V 3 bases short and J 9 bases short, with 18 bases between. CDR1 is KGHSH, CDR2 LQKENI, per germline. The CDR3 loop reads CASSPRDRDFSTIYF. The CDR3 coding sequence is TGTGCCAGCTCACCCCGAGACAGAGACTTTTCCACCATATATTTT.

V usage is TRBV9 and J usage is TRBJ2-7; 7 bases map to TRBD2. The ends lost 4 bases at V and 4 bases at J; junction bases unmatched: 14. The CDR3 is made up of 16 amino acids. Per germline, CDR1 SGDLS and CDR2 YYNGEE. DNA for the CDR3: TGTGCCAGCAGCACAGACGGAGGGAGGGCCGGGTACGAGCAGTACTTC. Translating it yields CASSTDGGRAGYEQYF.

This clone was observed once. The V and J genes are TRBV18 and TRBJ1-4, with D tentatively TRBD1 (6 bases). The CDR3 totals 16 residues. V was trimmed by 4 bases and J by 4 bases, leaving 16 bases between them. Looked up from germline, CDR1 is KGHSH and CDR2 is LQKENI. CDR3 bases: TGTGCCAGCTCACGTACAGGGACCGGACTTAATGAAAAACTGTTTTTT. It specifies CASSRTGTGLNEKLFF.

The chain employs TRBV9 and TRBJ1-5, with TRBD1 identical over 7 bases. V lost 5 bases and J lost 16; bases outside the gene matches: 9. There are 11 residues in the CDR3. In germline, CDR1 is SGDLS, CDR2 YYNGEE. CDR3 nucleotides: TGTGCCAGCAGGGAAACAGGGGTCCACCATTTT. This codes for CASRETGVHHF.

V usage is TRBV5-1 and J usage is TRBJ2-1; 7 nucleotides line up with TRBD2. Germline V gene data show CDR1 as SGHRS and CDR2 as YFSETQ. The junction had 0 bases not matched to a gene; V was cut back by 2 bases and J by 7 bases. This CDR3 is 12 amino acids long. The CDR3: CASSFSGNEQFF. CDR3 DNA: TGCGCCAGCAGCTTTAGCGGGAATGAGCAGTTCTTC.

This sequence joins TRBV10-3 and TRBJ1-5; D perhaps matches TRBD1 (5 bases). The length of the CDR3 is 15 residues. From germline, CDR1 is ENHRY and CDR2 SYGVKD. V was trimmed by 0 bases and J by 7 bases, leaving 13 bases between them. CDR3 residues: CAISESQGNLQPQHF. Written as DNA, the CDR3 is TGTGCCATCAGTGAGTCGCAGGGAAACTTGCAGCCCCAGCATTTT.

This clone was counted once. This chain connects TRBV19 to TRBJ1-3, with D perhaps matching TRBD1 (5 bases). V was cut by 6 bases and J by 0 bases, with 12 bases left in between. Germline lookup yields CDR1 LNHDA and CDR2 SQIVND (reference sequence). This CDR3 is 15 amino acids long. For the CDR3, the DNA is TGTGCCAGTAGAACCGACAGAAACTCTGGAAACACCATATATTTT. Protein sequence: CASRTDRNSGNTIYF.

This clone was observed a handful of times. This rearrangement joins TRBV6-4 to TRBJ2-2; 8 bases are shared with TRBD1. Germline V gene lookup returns CDR1 MRHNA and CDR2 SNTAGT. J was trimmed by 3 bases and V by 3 bases; bases with no gene match: 0. CDR3 length: 14 residues. CDR3 sequence: CASSEQGDTGELFF. CDR3 DNA sequence: TGTGCCAGCAGTGAACAGGGGGACACCGGGGAGCTGTTTTTT.